The clone carrying this T cell receptor beta chain was recorded many times. Its cognate antigen is unknown. An end of the junction does not agree with germline; a read error may underlie this. These data originate in a study of T cells after posttransplantation cyclophosphamide. Study observations and caveats: Recipient CMV seropositivity and CMV reactivation strongly tracked TRB clonality. Later post-transplant blood repertoires were often dominated by donor CD8+ memory clones.

Busulfan-fludarabine conditioning, marrow transplant, and cyclophosphamide on days +3 and +4 were administered. The data were produced by immunoSEQ multiplex PCR, yet TCRdb's version contains in-frame clones alone and is incomplete. The sample contains 20,000 to 25,000 clones, none of them singletons. This CDR3 spans 11 amino acids. Germline V lookup: CDR1 SGHVS, CDR2 FNYEAQ. The sample was PBMCs, taken after allogeneic stem cell transplant with posttransplant cyclophosphamide. The rearrangement joins TRBV7-6 to TRBJ2-7; tentative D call: TRBD2 (6 bases). The origin of this receptor is a young adult male patient who received an allogeneic stem cell transplant from a related donor, was CMV-positive, and had no GVHD. The graft donor may have contributed some T cells. Here the CDR3 reads CASSLAWEVGF. The CDR3 DNA reads as TGTGCCAGCAGCTTAGCGTGGGAGGTGGGGTTC.